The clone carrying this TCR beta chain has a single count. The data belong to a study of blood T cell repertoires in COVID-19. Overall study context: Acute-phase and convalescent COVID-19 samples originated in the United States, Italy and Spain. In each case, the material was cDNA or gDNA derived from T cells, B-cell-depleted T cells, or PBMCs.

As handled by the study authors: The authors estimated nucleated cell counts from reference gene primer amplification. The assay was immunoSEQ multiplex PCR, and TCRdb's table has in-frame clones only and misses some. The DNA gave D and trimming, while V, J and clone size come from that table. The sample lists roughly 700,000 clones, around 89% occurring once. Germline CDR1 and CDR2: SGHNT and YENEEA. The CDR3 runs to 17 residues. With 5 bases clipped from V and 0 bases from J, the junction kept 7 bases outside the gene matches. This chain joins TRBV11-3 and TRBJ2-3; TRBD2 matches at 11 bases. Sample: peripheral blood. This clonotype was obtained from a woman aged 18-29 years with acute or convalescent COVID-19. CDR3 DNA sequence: TGTGCCAGCAGCCTTCGACTAGCGGGGACTAGCACAGATACGCAGTATTTT. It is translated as CASSLRLAGTSTDTQYF.